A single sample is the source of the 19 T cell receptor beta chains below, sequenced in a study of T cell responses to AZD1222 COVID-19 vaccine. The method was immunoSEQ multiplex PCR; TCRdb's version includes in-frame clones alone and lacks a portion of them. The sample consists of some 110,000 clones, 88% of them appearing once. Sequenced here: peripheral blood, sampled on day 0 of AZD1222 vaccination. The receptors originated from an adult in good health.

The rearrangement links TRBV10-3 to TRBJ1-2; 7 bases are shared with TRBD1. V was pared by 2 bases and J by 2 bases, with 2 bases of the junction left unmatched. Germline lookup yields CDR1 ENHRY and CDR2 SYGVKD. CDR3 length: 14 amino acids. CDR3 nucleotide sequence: TGTGCCATCAGTGAGGACAGGGCCAACTATGGCTACACCTTC. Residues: CAISEDRANYGYTF.

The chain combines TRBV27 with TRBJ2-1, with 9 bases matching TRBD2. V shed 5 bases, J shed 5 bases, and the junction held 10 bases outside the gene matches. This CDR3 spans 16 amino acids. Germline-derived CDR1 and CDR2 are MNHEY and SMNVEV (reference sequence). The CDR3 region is CASSTPAGGRHNEQFF. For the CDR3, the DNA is TGTGCCAGCAGTACCCCTGCGGGAGGGCGCCACAATGAGCAGTTCTTC.

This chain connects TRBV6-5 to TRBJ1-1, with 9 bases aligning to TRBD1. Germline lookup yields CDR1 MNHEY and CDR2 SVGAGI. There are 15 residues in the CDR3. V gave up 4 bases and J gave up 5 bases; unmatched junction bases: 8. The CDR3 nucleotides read TGTGCCAGCAGTTCCTCCGGGACAGGGCTGACTGAAGCTTTCTTT. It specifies CASSSSGTGLTEAFF.

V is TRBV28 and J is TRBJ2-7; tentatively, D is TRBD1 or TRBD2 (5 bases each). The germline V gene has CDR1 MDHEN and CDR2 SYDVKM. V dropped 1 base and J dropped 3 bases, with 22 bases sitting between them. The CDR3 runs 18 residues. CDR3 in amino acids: CASSLYSLSGQGRYEQYF. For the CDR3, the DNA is TGTGCCAGCAGTTTATACTCACTGTCGGGGCAGGGTCGCTACGAGCAGTACTTC.

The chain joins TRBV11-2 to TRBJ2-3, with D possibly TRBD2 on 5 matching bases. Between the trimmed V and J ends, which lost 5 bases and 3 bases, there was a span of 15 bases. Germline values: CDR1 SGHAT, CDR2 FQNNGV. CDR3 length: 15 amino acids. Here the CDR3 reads CASSPKVTGTDTQYF. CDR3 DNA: TGTGCCAGCAGCCCAAAAGTTACGGGGACAGATACGCAGTATTTT.

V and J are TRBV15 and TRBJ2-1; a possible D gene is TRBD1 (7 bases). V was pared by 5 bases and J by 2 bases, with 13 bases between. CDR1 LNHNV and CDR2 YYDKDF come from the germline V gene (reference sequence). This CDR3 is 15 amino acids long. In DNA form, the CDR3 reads TGTGCCACCAGCTCGGAGGGACAGACCTACAATGAGCAGTTCTTC. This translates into CATSSEGQTYNEQFF.

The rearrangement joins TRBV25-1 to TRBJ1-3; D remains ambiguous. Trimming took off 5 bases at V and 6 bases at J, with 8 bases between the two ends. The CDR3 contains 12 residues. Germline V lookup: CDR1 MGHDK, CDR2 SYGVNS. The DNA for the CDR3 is TGTGCCAGCAGTTCCAGAGAAAACACCATATATTTT. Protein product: CASSSRENTIYF.

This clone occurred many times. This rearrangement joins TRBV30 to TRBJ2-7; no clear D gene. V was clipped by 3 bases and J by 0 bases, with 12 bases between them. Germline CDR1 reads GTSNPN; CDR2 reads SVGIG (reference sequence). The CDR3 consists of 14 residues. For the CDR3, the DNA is TGTGCCTGGAGCTACGGCAGGTACTCCTACGAGCAGTACTTC. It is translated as CAWSYGRYSYEQYF.

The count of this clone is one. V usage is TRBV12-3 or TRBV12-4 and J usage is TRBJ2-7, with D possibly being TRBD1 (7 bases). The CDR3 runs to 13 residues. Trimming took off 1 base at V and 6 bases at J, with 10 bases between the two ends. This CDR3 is CASSLEQGGEQYF. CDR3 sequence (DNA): TGTGCCAGCAGTTTAGAGCAGGGGGGCGAGCAGTACTTC.

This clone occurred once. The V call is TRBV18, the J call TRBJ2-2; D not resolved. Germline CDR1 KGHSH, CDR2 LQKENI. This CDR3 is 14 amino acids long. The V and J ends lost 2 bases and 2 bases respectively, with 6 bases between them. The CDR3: CASSPTPNTGELFF. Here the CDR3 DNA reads TGTGCCAGCTCACCAACACCAAACACCGGGGAGCTGTTTTTT.

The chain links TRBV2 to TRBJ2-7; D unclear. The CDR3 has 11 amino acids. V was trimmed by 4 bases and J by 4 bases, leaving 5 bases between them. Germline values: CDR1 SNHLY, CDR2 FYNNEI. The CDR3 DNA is TGTGCCAGCAGTGTGGGGTACGAGCAGTACTTC. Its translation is CASSVGYEQYF.

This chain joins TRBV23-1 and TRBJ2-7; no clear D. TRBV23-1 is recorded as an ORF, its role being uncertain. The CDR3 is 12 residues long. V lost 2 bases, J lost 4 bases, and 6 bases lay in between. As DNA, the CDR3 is TGCGCCAGCAGTCAACCCCCTTACGAGCAGTACTTC. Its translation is CASSQPPYEQYF.

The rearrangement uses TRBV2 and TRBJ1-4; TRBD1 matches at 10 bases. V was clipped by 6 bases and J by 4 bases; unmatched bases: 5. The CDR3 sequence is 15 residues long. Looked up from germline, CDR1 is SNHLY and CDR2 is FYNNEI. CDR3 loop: CASSGTGVFNEKLFF. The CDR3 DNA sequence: TGTGCCAGCAGCGGGACAGGGGTATTTAATGAAAAACTGTTTTTT.

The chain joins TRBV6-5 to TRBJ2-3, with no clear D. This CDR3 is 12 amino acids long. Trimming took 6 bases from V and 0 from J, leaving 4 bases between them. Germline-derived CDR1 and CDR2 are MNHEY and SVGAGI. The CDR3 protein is CASRTSTDTQYF. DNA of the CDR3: TGTGCCAGCAGGACTAGCACAGATACGCAGTATTTT.

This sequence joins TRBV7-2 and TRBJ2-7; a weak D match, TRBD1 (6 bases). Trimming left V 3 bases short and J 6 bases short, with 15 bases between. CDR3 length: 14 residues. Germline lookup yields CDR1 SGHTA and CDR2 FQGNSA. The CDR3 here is CASSLGQPPLEQYF. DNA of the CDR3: TGTGCCAGCAGCTTGGGACAACCGCCTCTCGAGCAGTACTTC.

CDR3 DNA: TGTGCCAGCAGCCCCAGGGGGGAGCGGGAGAGCACCGGGGAGCTGTTTTTT. Its translation is CASSPRGERESTGELFF. The chain recombines TRBV7-3 with TRBJ2-2; D perhaps matches TRBD2 (8 bases). Trimming removed 5 bases from V and 4 bases from J, with 20 bases in between. Germline lookup yields CDR1 SGHTA and CDR2 FQGTGA. The CDR3 is made up of 17 amino acids.

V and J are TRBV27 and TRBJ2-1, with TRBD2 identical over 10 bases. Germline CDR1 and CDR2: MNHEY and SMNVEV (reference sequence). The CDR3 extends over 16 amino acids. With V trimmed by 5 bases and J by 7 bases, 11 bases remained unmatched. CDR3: CASSHPGLAGGNEQFF. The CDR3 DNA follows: TGTGCCAGCAGTCACCCGGGGTTAGCGGGAGGAAATGAGCAGTTCTTC.

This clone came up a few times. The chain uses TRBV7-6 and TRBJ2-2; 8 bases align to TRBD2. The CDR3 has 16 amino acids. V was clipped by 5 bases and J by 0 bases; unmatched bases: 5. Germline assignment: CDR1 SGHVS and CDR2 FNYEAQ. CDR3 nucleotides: TGTGCCAGCAGCCTACTAGCGGCGACGAACACCGGGGAGCTGTTTTTT. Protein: CASSLLAATNTGELFF. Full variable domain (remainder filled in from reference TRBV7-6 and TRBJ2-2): GAGVSQSPRYKVTKRGQDVALRCDPISGHVSLYWYRQALGQGPEFLTYFNYEAQQDKSGLPNDRFSAERPEGSISTLTIQRTEQRDSAMYRCASSLLAATNTGELFFGEGSRLTVL.

The CDR3 loop reads CASSRTGGLYEQFF. CDR3 nucleotide sequence: TGTGCCAGTAGTAGGACAGGGGGCTTGTATGAGCAGTTCTTC. The J gene is TRBJ2-1, the V gene TRBV19; 11 bases are a match to TRBD1. The CDR3 is 14 amino acids. With V trimmed by 4 bases and J by 8 bases, 4 bases remained unmatched. CDR1 is LNHDA, CDR2 SQIVND, per germline (reference sequence).